This T cell receptor beta chain derives from a study of T cells in localized non-small cell lung cancer. Profiled with immunoSEQ multiplex PCR; TCRdb holds only in-frame clones, not every one. The data contain around 6,000 clones, 15% of them singletons. Adjacent lung samples, free of atypia, were obtained at least 2 cm from the tumor margin. In its sample, this clone was seen a few times. Its antigen remains unknown. This CDR3 is built from 13 residues. Trimming removed 0 bases at V and 5 bases at J, with 8 bases between. Per the germline V gene, CDR1 is SGHVS and CDR2 is FQNEAQ. Study-wide points: Adjacent lung tissue had a median about 52 of the top 100 clones found in the tumor. Increased T cell density in blood showed an association with longer overall survival.

V usage is TRBV7-8 and J usage is TRBJ2-7; D unresolved. This TCR came from a male donor at least 60 years old with stage II squamous cell lung carcinoma. The specimen was normal lung tissue next to the tumor, collected before any cancer treatment. Here the CDR3 reads CASSLAIAHEQYF. The CDR3, as DNA: TGTGCCAGCAGCTTAGCTATAGCCCACGAGCAGTACTTC.